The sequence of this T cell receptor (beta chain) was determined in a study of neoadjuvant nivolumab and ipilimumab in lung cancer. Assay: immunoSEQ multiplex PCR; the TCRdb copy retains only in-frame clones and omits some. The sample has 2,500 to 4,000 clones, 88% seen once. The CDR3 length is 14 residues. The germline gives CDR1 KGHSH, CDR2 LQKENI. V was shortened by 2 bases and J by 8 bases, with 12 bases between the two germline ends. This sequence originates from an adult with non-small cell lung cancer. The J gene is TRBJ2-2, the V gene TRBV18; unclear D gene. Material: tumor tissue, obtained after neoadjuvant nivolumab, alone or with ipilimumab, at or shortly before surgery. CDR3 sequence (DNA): TGTGCCAGCTCACCAATCGATAAGTCGGGGGAGCTGTTTTTT. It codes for CASSPIDKSGELFF.